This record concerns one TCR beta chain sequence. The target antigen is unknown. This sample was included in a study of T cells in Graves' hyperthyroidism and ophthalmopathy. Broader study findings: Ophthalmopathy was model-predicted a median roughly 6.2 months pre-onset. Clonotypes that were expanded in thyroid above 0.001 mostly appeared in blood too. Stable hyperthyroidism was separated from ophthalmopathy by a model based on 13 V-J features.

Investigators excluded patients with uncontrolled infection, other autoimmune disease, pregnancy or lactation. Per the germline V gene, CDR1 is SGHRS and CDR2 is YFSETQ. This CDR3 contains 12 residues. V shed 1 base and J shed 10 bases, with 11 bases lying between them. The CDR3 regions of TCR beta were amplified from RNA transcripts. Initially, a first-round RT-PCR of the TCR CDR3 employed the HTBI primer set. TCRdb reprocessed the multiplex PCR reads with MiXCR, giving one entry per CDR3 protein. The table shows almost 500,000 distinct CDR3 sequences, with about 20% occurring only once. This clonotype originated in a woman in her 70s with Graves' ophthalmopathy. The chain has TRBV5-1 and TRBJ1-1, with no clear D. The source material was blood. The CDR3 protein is CASSLPESAAFF. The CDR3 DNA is TGCGCCAGCAGCTTGCCCGAGTCTGCAGCTTTCTTT. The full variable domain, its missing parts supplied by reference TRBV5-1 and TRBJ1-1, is KAGVTQTPRYLIKTRGQQVTLSCSPISGHRSVSWYQQTPGQGLQFLFEYFSETQRNKGNFPGRFSGRQFSNSRSEMNVSTLELGDSALYLCASSLPESAAFFGQGTRLTVV.